Each of the 22 T cell receptor beta chains below was sequenced from the same sample in a study of Ad26.COV2.S vaccination and SARS-CoV-2 variants. Data came from immunoSEQ multiplex PCR; TCRdb stores just in-frame clones and leaves some out. The sample consists of about 350,000 clones, 92% of them appearing once. The sample in question was peripheral blood, obtained after recovery from COVID-19. The receptors were sampled from a human donor who had recovered from COVID-19.

This rearrangement joins TRBV20-1 to TRBJ1-1; no clear D. The CDR3 totals 11 residues. Trimming removed 7 bases from V and 7 bases from J, with 13 bases in between. The germline V gene encodes CDR1 DFQATT and CDR2 SNEGSKA (reference sequence). The CDR3 is CSVGRENEAFF. The CDR3 coding sequence is TGCAGTGTCGGACGAGAAAATGAAGCTTTCTTT.

The chain recombines TRBV5-1 with TRBJ2-7; D possibly corresponds to TRBD2 (5 bases). The CDR3 is 14 residues long. V lost 0 bases, J lost 2 bases, and 9 bases lay in between. The germline gives CDR1 SGHRS, CDR2 YFSETQ. This CDR3 is CASSLAGKAYEQYF. The CDR3 DNA sequence: TGCGCCAGCAGCTTGGCCGGGAAGGCCTACGAGCAGTACTTC.

The chain uses TRBV2 and TRBJ1-6; 7 positions match TRBD1. The V gene's germline CDR1 is SNHLY and CDR2 FYNNEI. After removal of 1 base from V and 8 bases from J, the junction contained 8 bases not matched to a gene. The CDR3 runs 16 residues. This CDR3 is CASSEVGGRGDSPLHF. Here the CDR3 DNA reads TGTGCCAGCAGTGAAGTGGGGGGCAGGGGGGATTCACCCCTCCACTTT.

The chain couples TRBV5-5 to TRBJ1-2; no clear D. Trimming cost V 4 bases and J 10 bases, with 11 bases left between them. Per germline, CDR1 SGHKS and CDR2 YYEKEE (reference sequence). This CDR3 spans 11 amino acids. Written as DNA, the CDR3 is TGTGCCAGCAGCGGCAACCCTATCTACACCTTC. Translating it yields CASSGNPIYTF. Variable domain in full (rest from reference TRBV5-5 and TRBJ1-2): DAGVTQSPTHLIKTRGQQVTLRCSPISGHKSVSWYQQVLGQGPQFIFQYYEKEERGRGNFPDRFSARQFPNYSSELNVNALLLGDSALYLCASSGNPIYTFGSGTRLTVV.

This clone was seen a few times. The V and J genes are TRBV7-9 and TRBJ1-2, with 9 bases identical to TRBD1. The junction had 12 bases not matched to a gene; V was cut back by 5 bases and J by 8 bases. The CDR3 spans 15 residues. Germline V gene data show CDR1 as SEHNR and CDR2 as FQNEAQ (reference sequence). The CDR3 DNA reads as TGTGCCAGCAGCCGGAACACAGGGGGCCCGGGCGGCTACACCTTC. Encoded protein: CASSRNTGGPGGYTF. The entire variable domain, with the rest obtained from reference TRBV7-9 and TRBJ1-2, is as follows: DTGVSQNPRHKITKRGQNVTFRCDPISEHNRLYWYRQTLGQGPEFLTYFQNEAQLEKSRLLSDRFSAERPKGSFSTLEIQRTEQGDSAMYLCASSRNTGGPGGYTFGSGTRLTVV.

In this sample, this clone turned up once. This rearrangement joins TRBV6-1 to TRBJ1-1; TRBD1 is a possible D gene (5 bases). There are 15 residues in the CDR3. Germline CDR1 MNHNS, CDR2 SASEGT. Trimming pared 2 bases from V and 13 bases from J, leaving 23 bases between. The CDR3 DNA reads as TGTGCCAGCAGTGAAATGGGACGGTACGAAATGAAGCTTTTCTTT. Amino acid sequence: CASSEMGRYEMKLFF.

This sequence joins TRBV12-5 and TRBJ1-1; TRBD1 agrees at 9 bases. CDR1 is LGHNT, CDR2 FRNRAP, per germline. Losses at the gene ends were 5 bases for V and 6 bases for J; bases not matched to a gene: 1. This CDR3 is 12 amino acids long. The CDR3 protein is CASGRDRAEAFF. The CDR3 DNA reads TGTGCTAGTGGTCGGGACAGGGCTGAAGCTTTCTTT.

This clone was counted once. Other DNA sequences in the sample encode the same CDR3. The chain employs TRBV9 and TRBJ2-2, with 7 bases matching TRBD2. CDR3 length equals 15 residues. V dropped 0 bases and J dropped 4; count of bases not matched to a gene: 3. Germline V lookup: CDR1 SGDLS, CDR2 YYNGEE. The CDR3 loop reads CASSVAGGLTGELFF. The CDR3 nucleotides read TGTGCCAGCAGCGTAGCGGGGGGACTCACCGGGGAGCTGTTTTTT.

A single count supports this clone. The rearrangement joins TRBV9 to TRBJ2-2; D ambiguous. The germline CDR1 and CDR2 sequences are SGDLS and YYNGEE. V gave up 0 bases and J gave up 0 bases, with 6 bases separating them. The CDR3 runs 15 residues. The CDR3 region has the DNA TGTGCCAGCAGCGTAGCTGGGCCGAACACCGGGGAGCTGTTTTTT. It is translated as CASSVAGPNTGELFF.

V usage is TRBV7-9 and J usage is TRBJ2-7; no definite D call. The CDR3 is 14 residues long. V lost 3 bases to trimming and J lost 0 bases, with 9 bases between them. CDR1 is SEHNR and CDR2 is FQNEAQ in the germline V gene (reference sequence). As DNA, the CDR3 is TGTGCCAGCAGCTTTACACCAAGCTCCTACGAGCAGTACTTC. Its protein product is CASSFTPSSYEQYF.

This rearrangement joins TRBV7-8 to TRBJ1-1; 10 bases map to TRBD1. V lost 5 bases to trimming and J lost 4 bases; unmatched junction nucleotides: 10. The CDR3 is made up of 16 amino acids. The V gene's germline CDR1 is SGHVS and CDR2 FQNEAQ. The CDR3 region is CASSPRTGGTSTEAFF. DNA of the CDR3: TGTGCCAGCAGCCCTAGGACAGGGGGGACCTCCACTGAAGCTTTCTTT. Based on the CDR3 plus reference TRBV7-8 and TRBJ1-1, the full variable domain is GAGVSQSPRYKVAKRGQDVALRCDPISGHVSLFWYQQALGQGPEFLTYFQNEAQLDKSGLPSDRFFAERPEGSVSTLKIQRTQQEDSAVYLCASSPRTGGTSTEAFFGQGTRLTVV.

For the CDR3, the DNA is TGTGCCAGCAGCTTAGCCGGGGGAGGTGGGATCACTGAAGCTTTCTTT. It is translated as CASSLAGGGGITEAFF. The V and J genes are TRBV7-9 and TRBJ1-1; perhaps TRBD1 as D (5 bases). The V end lost 0 bases, the J end lost 4 bases, and 15 bases lay between the germline ends. CDR1 SEHNR and CDR2 FQNEAQ come from the germline V gene (reference sequence). The CDR3 has 16 amino acids.

V is TRBV5-1 and J is TRBJ2-3; perhaps TRBD2 as D (6 bases). V was clipped by 2 bases and J by 8 bases, with 24 bases between them. The CDR3 contains 17 residues. Germline V lookup: CDR1 SGHRS, CDR2 YFSETQ. The CDR3 region is CASSLEASVPFSGTQYF. CDR3 sequence (DNA): TGCGCCAGCAGCTTAGAAGCTAGCGTACCCTTCTCGGGTACGCAGTATTTT.

V gene TRBV15 combines with J gene TRBJ1-1; TRBD1 matches at 10 bases. Trimming removed 1 base from V and 4 bases from J; junction bases left unmatched: 3. The germline V gene encodes CDR1 LNHNV and CDR2 YYDKDF (reference sequence). This CDR3 comprises 15 residues. The CDR3 DNA follows: TGTGCCACCAGCAGAGTCCGGACAGGGGGCACTGAAGCTTTCTTT. It yields the protein CATSRVRTGGTEAFF.

This clone was seen more than once but under ten times. The chain carries TRBV7-9 and TRBJ2-7, with D unclear. Germline CDR1 SEHNR, CDR2 FQNEAQ (reference sequence). Trimming removed 5 bases at V and 3 bases at J, with 8 bases between. CDR3 length equals 12 residues. As DNA, the CDR3 is TGTGCCAGCAGCACAGAGAGCTACGAGCAGTACTTC. Translating it yields CASSTESYEQYF.

The chain combines TRBV5-4 with TRBJ1-2; a possible D gene is TRBD1 (6 bases). This CDR3 is built from 14 residues. The germline V gene has CDR1 SGHNT and CDR2 YYREEE (reference sequence). Trimming took 0 bases from V and 4 from J, leaving 10 bases between them. CDR3 nucleotides: TGTGCCAGCAGCTTGGACAGGGTGATCTATGGCTACACCTTC. Translating gives CASSLDRVIYGYTF.

The rearrangement joins TRBV9 to TRBJ1-1, with TRBD1 matching 8 bases. Germline CDR1 and CDR2: SGDLS and YYNGEE. V shed 0 bases, J shed 5 bases, and the junction held 3 bases outside the gene matches. The CDR3 is made up of 14 amino acids. CDR3 protein: CASSVAGGVTEAFF. The CDR3 region has the DNA TGTGCCAGCAGCGTAGCAGGGGGCGTAACTGAAGCTTTCTTT. Full variable domain (outside the CDR3, taken from reference TRBV9 and TRBJ1-1): DSGVTQTPKHLITATGQRVTLRCSPRSGDLSVYWYQQSLDQGLQFLIQYYNGEERAKGNILERFSAQQFPDLHSELNLSSLELGDSALYFCASSVAGGVTEAFFGQGTRLTVV.

The V gene is TRBV5-5, the J gene TRBJ1-1; a weak D match, TRBD1 (5 bases). This CDR3 is built from 14 residues. Trimming shortened V by 0 bases and J by 5 bases, and 11 bases separated the two germline ends. Germline CDR1 and CDR2: SGHKS and YYEKEE (reference sequence). CDR3 protein: CASSLDGAGTEAFF. The CDR3 nucleotides read TGTGCCAGCAGCTTGGACGGGGCGGGAACTGAAGCTTTCTTT.

Here the CDR3 DNA reads TGTGCCACCAGCAGAGATTATGCGGGACAGGGCAATCAGCCCCAGCATTTT. It encodes CATSRDYAGQGNQPQHF. J is TRBJ1-5 and V is TRBV15, with TRBD1 matching over 8 bases. J was trimmed by 2 bases and V by 0 bases; bases with no gene match: 6. The length of the CDR3 is 17 residues. Germline V gene sequence: CDR1 LNHNV, CDR2 YYDKDF (reference sequence).

The genes are TRBV19 and TRBJ1-2, with unresolved D. V lost 5 bases, J lost 8 bases, and 21 bases lay in between. This CDR3 is 15 amino acids long. Looked up from germline, CDR1 is LNHDA and CDR2 is SQIVND (reference sequence). CDR3 DNA sequence: TGTGCCAGTAGTTTTCGATTTGCCGGGCTGGGGGGCTACACCTTC. Translation: CASSFRFAGLGGYTF.

The rearrangement links TRBV9 to TRBJ1-3; perhaps TRBD1 as D (6 bases). Germline V CDR1 and CDR2: SGDLS, YYNGEE. The V gene lost 3 bases and the J gene lost 0 bases, with 13 bases spanning the gap. The CDR3 length is 16 residues. This CDR3 reads CASSAAGTNSGNTIYF. The DNA of the CDR3 is TGTGCCAGCAGCGCCGCCGGGACAAACTCTGGAAACACCATATATTTT. The variable domain in full, completed from reference TRBV9 and TRBJ1-3, reads DSGVTQTPKHLITATGQRVTLRCSPRSGDLSVYWYQQSLDQGLQFLIQYYNGEERAKGNILERFSAQQFPDLHSELNLSSLELGDSALYFCASSAAGTNSGNTIYFGEGSWLTVV.

The V gene is TRBV2, the J gene TRBJ1-4; D unresolved. Germline V gene sequence: CDR1 SNHLY, CDR2 FYNNEI. V was shortened by 4 bases and J by 7 bases, with 13 bases between the two germline ends. The CDR3 spans 14 residues. The CDR3 here is CASSVTGLGEKLFF. The CDR3 coding sequence is TGTGCCAGCAGTGTGACGGGTTTGGGTGAAAAACTGTTTTTT.